Listed below are T cell receptor beta chains from one sample, sequenced in a study of blood T cell repertoires in COVID-19. Here immunoSEQ multiplex PCR was the method, and the copy in TCRdb shows in-frame clones only, minus some. The sample lists about 140,000 clones, 80% to 85% occurring once. The sequenced sample was PBMCs or T cells enriched from blood (not recorded which). The receptors were gathered from a man between 65 and 80 years old who had been exposed to COVID-19. CDR3s include the opening cysteine and the closing phenylalanine or tryptophan. Each record gives: D gene, clone size, V gene, J gene, CDR3 DNA, CDR3 protein. D genes are given only for firm matches. Clone size appears in some rows only: once, few, many, or a class for an expanded clone.

d_gene: TRBD1; abundance: -; v_gene: TRBV28; j_gene: TRBJ1-2; CDR3nt: TGTGCCAGCAGGGGGGGACAGGGCGGAGGCTACACCTTC; CDR3aa: CASRGGQGGGYTF
d_gene: -; abundance: -; v_gene: TRBV6-5; j_gene: TRBJ1-6; CDR3nt: TGTGCCAGCACCGGATACAGCTCCTATAATTCACCCCTCCACTTT; CDR3aa: CASTGYSSYNSPLHF
d_gene: -; abundance: once; v_gene: TRBV4-1; j_gene: TRBJ1-5; CDR3nt: TGCGCCAGCAGCCACGACCCGACAGTGGATCAGCCCCAGCATTTT; CDR3aa: CASSHDPTVDQPQHF
d_gene: TRBD1; abundance: -; v_gene: TRBV5-1; j_gene: TRBJ1-1; CDR3nt: TGCGCCAGCAGCTTGGTAGTACGGGACAGGGGCACTGAAGCTTTCTTT; CDR3aa: CASSLVVRDRGTEAFF
d_gene: TRBD1; abundance: -; v_gene: TRBV30; j_gene: TRBJ2-5; CDR3nt: TGTGCCTGGAGCCTGCCAGGGGGAGAGACCCAGTACTTC; CDR3aa: CAWSLPGGETQYF
d_gene: -; abundance: few; v_gene: TRBV5-8; j_gene: TRBJ1-1; CDR3nt: TGTGCCAGCAGCTTGGGGCAGGGTTGGAACACTGAAGCTTTCTTT; CDR3aa: CASSLGQGWNTEAFF
d_gene: -; abundance: -; v_gene: TRBV4-1; j_gene: TRBJ2-1; CDR3nt: TGCGCCAGCAGCCAAGGACTAGACAATGAGCAGTTCTTC; CDR3aa: CASSQGLDNEQFF
d_gene: -; abundance: -; v_gene: TRBV29-1; j_gene: TRBJ1-3; CDR3nt: TGCAGCGCCCAGGGTGGGGTTAGCTCTGGAAACACCATATATTTT; CDR3aa: CSAQGGVSSGNTIYF
d_gene: -; abundance: -; v_gene: TRBV7-2; j_gene: TRBJ2-2; CDR3nt: TGTGCCAGCAGCCAGGGTAGTTTCACCGGGGAGCTGTTTTTT; CDR3aa: CASSQGSFTGELFF
d_gene: -; abundance: -; v_gene: TRBV5-4; j_gene: TRBJ2-2; CDR3nt: TGTGCCAGCACGCCTGGTGGGGGGGCCCCCGGGGAGCTGTTTTTT; CDR3aa: CASTPGGGAPGELFF
d_gene: TRBD1; abundance: -; v_gene: TRBV4-2; j_gene: TRBJ1-1; CDR3nt: TGTGCCAGCAGCCAAGAGACAGGGGGGTTCACTGAAGCTTTCTTT; CDR3aa: CASSQETGGFTEAFF
d_gene: -; abundance: -; v_gene: TRBV11-2; j_gene: TRBJ1-1; CDR3nt: TGTGCCAGCAGTCTATGGGAGGGGAACACTGAAGCTTTCTTT; CDR3aa: CASSLWEGNTEAFF
d_gene: -; abundance: -; v_gene: TRBV6-5; j_gene: TRBJ2-7; CDR3nt: TGTGCCAGCAATCGTATCGGGAACCACGAGCAGTACTTC; CDR3aa: CASNRIGNHEQYF
d_gene: -; abundance: once; v_gene: TRBV4-2; j_gene: TRBJ2-1; CDR3nt: TGTGCCAGCAGCCAAGAGGAGGGCCGCCCTCCCTCCAATGAGCAGTTCTTC; CDR3aa: CASSQEEGRPPSNEQFF
d_gene: TRBD1; abundance: -; v_gene: TRBV11-2; j_gene: TRBJ1-1; CDR3nt: TGTGCCAGCAGCTTAGAGAACAGGGGTGAAGCTTTCTTT; CDR3aa: CASSLENRGEAFF
d_gene: -; abundance: -; v_gene: TRBV28; j_gene: TRBJ2-2; CDR3nt: TGTGCCAGCAGCACTCAGGGGAACACCGGGGAGCTGTTTTTT; CDR3aa: CASSTQGNTGELFF
d_gene: -; abundance: many; v_gene: TRBV7-9; j_gene: TRBJ1-2; CDR3nt: TGTGCCAGCAGCCCCGACAGTAACTATGGCTACACCTTC; CDR3aa: CASSPDSNYGYTF
d_gene: -; abundance: -; v_gene: TRBV7-9; j_gene: TRBJ1-3; CDR3nt: TGTGCCAGCAGCTTGGGGGCCGGAAACACCATATATTTT; CDR3aa: CASSLGAGNTIYF
d_gene: -; abundance: -; v_gene: TRBV7-2; j_gene: TRBJ1-3; CDR3nt: TGTGCCAGCAGCCCCGGGGGGGTCGGAAACACCATATATTTT; CDR3aa: CASSPGGVGNTIYF
d_gene: -; abundance: -; v_gene: TRBV25-1; j_gene: TRBJ1-2; CDR3nt: TGTGCCAGCAGTGAAGATACACAGGGTTCCCTTGGCTACACCTTC; CDR3aa: CASSEDTQGSLGYTF
d_gene: -; abundance: once; v_gene: TRBV28; j_gene: TRBJ1-2; CDR3nt: TGTGCCAGCAGTTCACACACGCCAACAGGTACAGGTTCGGGTGGCTACACCTTC; CDR3aa: CASSSHTPTGTGSGGYTF